Presented here are 15 T cell receptor beta chains from one specimen sequenced in a study of T cell responses to AZD1222 COVID-19 vaccine. TCRdb's table, derived via immunoSEQ multiplex PCR, lists solely in-frame clones and lacks some. The sample has over 110,000 clones, approximately 90% seen once; the top ten hold about 10%. Sequencing was performed on peripheral blood, taken 28 days after the second AZD1222 dose. The receptors stem from an adult who received the AZD1222 COVID-19 vaccine.

V usage is TRBV14 and J usage is TRBJ1-6; the match to TRBD1 covers 8 bases. V dropped 4 bases and J dropped 6; count of bases not matched to a gene: 5. CDR3 length equals 15 residues. CDR1 SGHDN and CDR2 FVKESK come from the germline V gene. The CDR3: CASSPGTGFNSPLHF. The CDR3, as DNA: TGTGCCAGCAGCCCAGGGACAGGTTTTAATTCACCCCTCCACTTT.

Written as DNA, the CDR3 is TGTGCCAGCAGTTCCCTCCCAGACAGGGGTTACAATGAGCAGTTCTTC. It yields the protein CASSSLPDRGYNEQFF. The genes are TRBV28 and TRBJ2-1, with 8 positions matching TRBD1. Losses at the gene ends were 4 bases for V and 4 bases for J; bases not matched to a gene: 9. Germline-derived CDR1 and CDR2 are MDHEN and SYDVKM. The CDR3 totals 16 residues.

The chain carries TRBV11-2 and TRBJ2-1; perhaps D is TRBD1 or TRBD2 (5 bases each). In germline, CDR1 is SGHAT, CDR2 FQNNGV. Trimming shortened V by 5 bases and J by 6 bases, and 14 bases separated the two germline ends. CDR3 size: 14 residues. The CDR3 nucleotides read TGTGCCAGCAGCCCTCCGGGGCAGGGCAATGAGCAGTTCTTC. Its translation: CASSPPGQGNEQFF.

The J gene is TRBJ1-6, the V gene TRBV3-1 (or the pseudogene TRBV3-2), with 10 positions matching TRBD1. CDR1 is LGHDT and CDR2 is YNNKEL in the germline V gene (reference sequence). This CDR3 is built from 15 residues. The junction had 2 bases not matched to a gene; V was cut back by 4 bases and J by 5 bases. The CDR3: CASSRGQGNNSPLHF. Here the CDR3 DNA reads TGTGCCAGCAGCCGGGGACAGGGGAATAATTCACCCCTCCACTTT.

This rearrangement joins TRBV6-1 to TRBJ2-1; 10 bases are shared with TRBD1. The CDR3 is 15 residues long. Trimming cost V 3 bases and J 7 bases; bases outside gene matches: 6. Germline V CDR1 and CDR2: MNHNS, SASEGT. The CDR3 region is CASSDREDRGNEQFF. CDR3 in DNA: TGTGCCAGCAGTGACAGGGAGGACAGGGGGAATGAGCAGTTCTTC.

The chain links TRBV7-2 to TRBJ1-2; D is unclear. The V gene's germline CDR1 is SGHTA and CDR2 FQGNSA. This CDR3 has 14 amino acids. The ends were cut back, 0 bases at V and 7 bases at J, with 12 bases in the middle. In DNA form, the CDR3 reads TGTGCCAGCAGCTTAGCAGGCAGCTCGGGTGGCTACACCTTC. Its translation: CASSLAGSSGGYTF.

The chain employs TRBV13 and TRBJ1-1; D gene unclear. Germline-derived CDR1 and CDR2 are PRHDT and FYEKMQ (reference sequence). The CDR3 spans 15 residues. V shed 2 bases and J shed 5 bases, with 15 bases lying between them. In DNA form, the CDR3 reads TGTGCCAGCAGCTTAACGGGCGGCCGGGGAACTGAAGCTTTCTTT. It yields the protein CASSLTGGRGTEAFF.

The chain links TRBV11-2 to TRBJ2-5; D unresolved. V lost 5 bases to trimming and J lost 5 bases, with 9 bases between them. The CDR3 has 12 residues. The V gene's germline CDR1 is SGHAT and CDR2 FQNNGV. This chain's CDR3 is CASSALGETQYF. The CDR3 DNA reads TGTGCCAGCAGCGCCCTTGGGGAGACCCAGTACTTC.

The chain uses TRBV6-5 and TRBJ1-1, with D perhaps TRBD1 (5 bases). The CDR3 is 14 residues long. Germline V gene data show CDR1 as MNHEY and CDR2 as SVGAGI. V lost 4 bases to trimming and J lost 4 bases, with 13 bases between them. CDR3 in amino acids: CASSSGGTGTEAFF. The CDR3 nucleotides read TGTGCCAGCAGTTCAGGAGGGACGGGCACTGAAGCTTTCTTT.

The rearrangement joins TRBV7-2 to TRBJ1-1; the D is unclear. Germline V gene data show CDR1 as SGHTA and CDR2 as FQGNSA. The CDR3 spans 12 residues. Trimming left V 1 base short and J 8 bases short, with 8 bases between. For the CDR3, the DNA is TGTGCCAGCAGCTTAGGAGGCGTAGAAGCTTTCTTT. Amino acid sequence: CASSLGGVEAFF.

The V call is TRBV18, the J call TRBJ1-4; D is uncertain. V shed 3 bases and J shed 4 bases, with 12 bases lying between them. The germline V gene has CDR1 KGHSH and CDR2 LQKENI. CDR3 length equals 15 residues. CDR3 in DNA: TGTGCCAGCTCACCCCCGTCGCCTAATAATGAAAAACTGTTTTTT. Amino acids: CASSPPSPNNEKLFF. Full variable domain (rest looked up from reference TRBV18 and TRBJ1-4): NAGVMQNPRHLVRRRGQEARLRCSPMKGHSHVYWYRQLPEEGLKFMVYLQKENIIDESGMPKERFSAEFPKEGPSILRIQQVVRGDSAAYFCASSPPSPNNEKLFFGSGTQLSVL.

This clone was observed once. The chain recombines TRBV24-1 with TRBJ2-2, with unresolved D. The germline V gene encodes CDR1 KGHDR and CDR2 SFDVKD. The CDR3 is made up of 13 amino acids. V was cut by 4 bases and J by 5 bases, with 7 bases left in between. The DNA for the CDR3 is TGTGCCACCAGTGAAAGGATGACCGGGGAGCTGTTTTTT. Residues: CATSERMTGELFF.

The chain has TRBV6-5 and TRBJ1-1, with D possibly matching TRBD1 (6 bases). V was cut by 7 bases and J by 2 bases, with 14 bases left in between. The CDR3 extends over 14 amino acids. Germline assignment: CDR1 MNHEY and CDR2 SVGAGI. CDR3 coding DNA: TGTGCCAGCACCAACGGGGGCAGTAACACTGAAGCTTTCTTT. Encoded protein: CASTNGGSNTEAFF.

V and J are TRBV19 and TRBJ1-2; D uncertain. The germline V gene has CDR1 LNHDA and CDR2 SQIVND (reference sequence). Between the trimmed V and J ends, which lost 1 base and 9 bases, there was a span of 18 bases. This CDR3 is 15 amino acids long. This CDR3 is CASSIGGGFNPSYTF. Written as DNA, the CDR3 is TGTGCCAGTAGTATAGGTGGCGGTTTCAACCCCAGCTACACCTTC.

This chain uses TRBV7-6 with TRBJ2-5, with TRBD2 identical over 10 bases. Germline values: CDR1 SGHVS, CDR2 FNYEAQ. The CDR3 spans 17 residues. J gave up 5 bases and V 1 base, and 10 bases lay outside the gene matches. DNA of the CDR3: TGTGCCAGCAGCTTAGGATCTAGCGGGGGCTCTAGGGAGACCCAGTACTTC. Translating gives CASSLGSSGGSRETQYF.